The 32 T cell receptor beta chains below were found in one sample sequenced in a study of blood T cells in healthy people across ages. Next came a second PCR, run for about 6 to 11 cycles, which used a sample-barcoded 5' primer along with a J-beta primer mix. TCRdb reprocessed the 5' RACE reads via MiXCR and lists one record per CDR3 protein. The top ten clones hold about 23% of a sample with 1.5 million to 2 million distinct CDR3 sequences, about two fifths of them seen once. Sequencing used blood. The source of these receptors is a human donor in good health.

A few counts support this clonotype. The chain links TRBV7-2 to TRBJ1-4; 8 positions match TRBD1. Germline CDR1 SGHTA, CDR2 FQGNSA. There are 15 residues in the CDR3. Trimming took 4 bases from V and 6 from J; bases not matched to a gene: 7. The CDR3 region has the DNA TGTGCCAGCAGCTCAGCCAGGGGGCGAGATGAAAAACTGTTTTTT. Amino acids: CASSSARGRDEKLFF.

This clonotype was seen more than once but under ten times. The V call is TRBV4-3, the J call TRBJ2-1; TRBD2 aligns across 11 bases. Looked up from germline, CDR1 is LGHNA and CDR2 is YSLEER. V lost 6 bases, J lost 2 bases, and 6 bases stayed unmatched. This CDR3 spans 16 amino acids. CDR3 in DNA: TGCGCCAGCAGTCGTAGCGGGGGGGGGGCCTACAATGAGCAGTTCTTC. The encoded protein is CASSRSGGGAYNEQFF.

The CDR3 sequence is CSALREQGLRGYTF. As DNA, the CDR3 is TGCAGTGCTTTAAGAGAGCAGGGTCTCCGTGGCTACACCTTC. This chain uses TRBV20-1 with TRBJ1-2, with D possibly matching TRBD1 (5 bases). The CDR3 has 14 amino acids. Per germline, CDR1 DFQATT and CDR2 SNEGSKA (reference sequence). V lost 5 bases and J 7 bases, leaving 20 bases between the germline ends.

As concerns this clonotype: The junction shows a germline mismatch at one end, possibly a read error. CDR3 amino acids: CVSSDSAPYYGYTF. CDR3 bases: TGTGTCAGCAGTGATTCGGCCCCTTACTATGGCTACACCTTC. This chain joins TRBV25-1 and TRBJ1-2; D ambiguous. CDR3 size: 14 residues. Germline V lookup: CDR1 MGHDK, CDR2 SYGVNS.

The genes are TRBV6-5 and TRBJ2-7; no reliable D call. The V end was cut by 2 bases, the J end by 0 bases, with 8 bases between. Looked up from germline, CDR1 is MNHEY and CDR2 is SVGAGI. CDR3 size: 14 residues. The CDR3 DNA reads as TGTGCCAGCAGTTACCAGCCAGGCTCCTACGAGCAGTACTTC. Protein product: CASSYQPGSYEQYF.

This clonotype was counted a few times. V and J are TRBV15 and TRBJ2-7; D is unresolved. The CDR3 consists of 13 residues. Germline-derived CDR1 and CDR2 are LNHNV and YYDKDF (reference sequence). Trimming shortened V by 1 base and J by 4 bases, and 8 bases separated the two germline ends. The CDR3 is CATSRVESYEQYF. For the CDR3, the DNA is TGTGCCACCAGCAGAGTGGAGTCATACGAGCAGTACTTC.

This clonotype occurred a few times. The chain combines TRBV4-3 with TRBJ2-3; no clear D. This CDR3 contains 14 residues. Germline loops: CDR1 LGHNA, CDR2 YSLEER. Trimming removed 0 bases at V and 4 bases at J, with 8 bases between. This CDR3 reads CASSQDVSSDTQYF. The DNA of the CDR3 is TGCGCCAGCAGCCAAGATGTCTCGTCAGATACGCAGTATTTT.

This clonotype was detected ten times or more. This sequence joins TRBV6-2 or TRBV6-3 and TRBJ2-7, with a weak D call TRBD1 (5 bases). Per the germline V gene, CDR1 is MNHEY and CDR2 is SVGEGT. V lost 5 bases to trimming and J lost 1 base, with 9 bases between them. The CDR3 is 13 residues long. CDR3 in DNA: TGTGCCAGCAGTCCCCGACAGTCCTACGAGCAGTACTTC. Amino acids: CASSPRQSYEQYF.

The chain links TRBV12-3 or TRBV12-4 to TRBJ2-2; D gene uncertain. Trimming pared 7 bases from V and 3 bases from J, leaving 18 bases between. This CDR3 region has 16 residues. CDR3 sequence: CASTKYRIADTGELFF. The CDR3 region has the DNA TGTGCCAGCACCAAGTATAGGATTGCGGACACCGGGGAGCTGTTTTTT.

A note on this clonotype: The junction and the germline gene differ at one end; a read error may be behind it. The V gene is TRBV7-2, the J gene TRBJ2-5; TRBD2 agrees at 12 bases. The CDR3 contains 15 residues. Germline values: CDR1 SGHTA, CDR2 FQGNSA. CDR3 amino acids: CASSWLAGGRESQYF. CDR3 DNA: TGTGCCAGCAGCTGGCTAGCGGGGGGGCGAGAGAGCCAGTACTTC.

The V and J genes are TRBV20-1 and TRBJ1-1; D gene unclear. Germline values: CDR1 DFQATT, CDR2 SNEGSKA (reference sequence). This CDR3 comprises 13 residues. Trimming took 5 bases from V and 1 from J, leaving 11 bases between them. The CDR3 DNA sequence: TGCAGTGCTGCTAAGTGGTGGAACACTGAAGCTTTCTTT. As protein: CSAAKWWNTEAFF.

V usage is TRBV7-8 and J usage is TRBJ2-5, with TRBD1 matching over 7 bases. Germline CDR1 and CDR2: SGHVS and FQNEAQ. V lost 1 base and J lost 4; bases outside the gene matches: 9. CDR3 length equals 16 residues. Written as DNA, the CDR3 is TGTGCCAGCAGCTTAGACACAGGGGAGTTGATAGAGACCCAGTACTTC. Translation gives CASSLDTGELIETQYF. The complete variable domain, with remaining parts taken from reference TRBV7-8 and TRBJ2-5, reads GAGVSQSPRYKVAKRGQDVALRCDPISGHVSLFWYQQALGQGPEFLTYFQNEAQLDKSGLPSDRFFAERPEGSVSTLKIQRTQQEDSAVYLCASSLDTGELIETQYFGPGTRLLVL.

This clonotype was recorded a few times. CDR3 in DNA: TGTGCCAGCGGTGAGGCCCACAATCAGCCCCAGCATTTT. Residues: CASGEAHNQPQHF. The chain joins TRBV7-2 to TRBJ1-5; D gene uncertain. The CDR3 consists of 13 residues. Germline lookup yields CDR1 SGHTA and CDR2 FQGNSA. With 8 bases removed from V and 3 bases from J, the gap between germline ends came to 11 bases.

The sample holds a few counts of this clonotype. Its ends do not fully match the called genes, so a read error is possible. V gene TRBV7-2 combines with J gene TRBJ2-4; 8 bases are a match to TRBD1. The CDR3 sequence is 15 residues long. Germline V lookup: CDR1 SGHTA, CDR2 FQGNSA. CDR3: CASSQRTGSRYEQYF. The CDR3 nucleotides are TGTGCCAGCAGCCAACGGACAGGGTCGAGGTACGAGCAGTACTTT.

The sample holds a few counts of this clonotype. V and J are TRBV4-1 and TRBJ2-3; 14 bases line up with TRBD2. The germline gives CDR1 MGHRA, CDR2 YSYEKL. The CDR3 runs to 18 residues. Trimming removed 0 bases from V and 6 bases from J; junction bases left unmatched: 8. CDR3 DNA sequence: TGCGCCAGCAGCCAAGACGACGGACTAGCGGGGGGAGGGGATACGCAGTATTTT. This sequence encodes CASSQDDGLAGGGDTQYF.

This chain joins TRBV4-1 and TRBJ2-3, with 9 bases matching TRBD2. The CDR3 consists of 16 residues. The germline V gene has CDR1 MGHRA and CDR2 YSYEKL. Trimming took 1 base from V and 2 from J; bases not matched to a gene: 4. The CDR3 DNA reads TGCGCCAGCAGCCAAGGACTAGCGGACCTCACAGATACGCAGTATTTT. Its protein is CASSQGLADLTDTQYF.

The chain employs TRBV29-1 and TRBJ2-5; TRBD2 agrees at 7 bases. The DNA end is more similar to TRBJ2-7, so the J call may be wrong. This CDR3 has 13 residues. Germline CDR1 reads SQVTM; CDR2 reads ANQGSEA. The DNA for the CDR3 is TGCAGCGTGCGCGGGACGGGAGGAACCGAGCAGTACTTC. Its protein product is CSVRGTGGTEQYF.

The chain combines TRBV28 with TRBJ2-1; 14 bases map to TRBD2. The junction had 5 bases not matched to a gene; V was cut back by 4 bases and J by 6 bases. The CDR3 is 16 residues long. Germline values: CDR1 MDHEN, CDR2 SYDVKM. The CDR3 region is CASSSPGTSGSNEQFF. The CDR3 region has the DNA TGTGCCAGCAGTTCCCCCGGGACTAGCGGGAGCAATGAGCAGTTCTTC. Full variable domain (missing parts from reference TRBV28 and TRBJ2-1): DVKVTQSSRYLVKRTGEKVFLECVQDMDHENMFWYRQDPGLGLRLIYFSYDVKMKEKGDIPEGYSVSREKKERFSLILESASTNQTSMYLCASSSPGTSGSNEQFFGPGTRLTVL.

This sequence joins TRBV29-1 and TRBJ1-5; 8 bases fit TRBD1. Germline trimming cut 7 bases from V and 6 bases from J; bases unmatched to any gene: 5. CDR3 size: 12 residues. From germline, CDR1 is SQVTM and CDR2 ANQGSEA. The CDR3 DNA sequence: TGCAGCGCGGACAGGGCTGGTCAGCCCCAGCATTTT. Its protein product is CSADRAGQPQHF.

This chain connects TRBV3-1 to TRBJ2-3; 13 bases match TRBD2. From germline, CDR1 is LGHDT and CDR2 YNNKEL (reference sequence). V dropped 3 bases and J dropped 6; count of bases not matched to a gene: 15. This CDR3 spans 19 amino acids. CDR3 amino acids: CASSHITGLAGEVTDTQYF. DNA of the CDR3: TGTGCCAGCAGCCACATTACCGGACTAGCGGGGGAAGTAACGGATACGCAGTATTTT.

In its sample, this clonotype was seen a few times. The chain uses TRBV4-3 and TRBJ1-4; D call uncertain. Trimming stripped 0 bases from V and 3 bases from J, with 8 bases between. There are 15 residues in the CDR3. Germline lookup yields CDR1 LGHNA and CDR2 YSLEER. The CDR3 coding sequence is TGCGCCAGCAGCCAAGACCGGGCCTCTAATGAAAAACTGTTTTTT. Amino acid sequence: CASSQDRASNEKLFF.

This clonotype turned up a few times. The J gene is TRBJ2-7, the V gene TRBV4-1; 8 bases fit TRBD1. V lost 4 bases, J lost 4 bases, and 12 bases stayed unmatched. This CDR3 contains 16 residues. In germline, CDR1 is MGHRA, CDR2 YSYEKL. CDR3 in amino acids: CASSPPPGQVKYEQYF. Written as DNA, the CDR3 is TGCGCCAGCAGCCCTCCCCCGGGACAGGTTAAATACGAGCAGTACTTC.

The chain has TRBV20-1 and TRBJ1-1; 8 bases agree with TRBD1. V lost 5 bases and J lost 1; bases outside the gene matches: 6. Germline CDR1 is DFQATT and CDR2 is SNEGSKA (reference sequence). The CDR3 runs to 14 residues. The CDR3 DNA is TGCAGTGCTGAGGACAGGGCTGAGAACACTGAAGCTTTCTTT. Translation: CSAEDRAENTEAFF.

V gene TRBV1 combines with J gene TRBJ2-5. TRBV1 is a pseudogene. The length of the CDR3 is 14 residues. The CDR3 protein is CTSSQRLLPRTQYF. CDR3 coding DNA: TGCACCAGCAGCCAAAGACTCCTACCAAGGACCCAGTACTTC.

This chain links TRBV20-1 with TRBJ2-1, with 8 bases identical to TRBD1. The CDR3 has 14 residues. V trimming: 6 bases; J trimming: 9 bases; junction bases outside the gene matches: 13. CDR1 is DFQATT and CDR2 is SNEGSKA in the germline V gene (reference sequence). CDR3 nucleotides: TGCAGTGCGGAGACAGGGGAAGGTTTTAGTGAGCAGTTCTTC. This sequence encodes CSAETGEGFSEQFF.

The chain is built from TRBV2 and TRBJ2-7, with D perhaps matching TRBD1 (6 bases). The CDR3 consists of 14 residues. In germline, CDR1 is SNHLY, CDR2 FYNNEI. V was shortened by 9 bases and J by 0 bases, with 15 bases between the two germline ends. CDR3: CASVTGPSSYEQYF. The CDR3, as DNA: TGTGCCAGTGTAACAGGGCCCAGCTCCTACGAGCAGTACTTC.

This chain connects TRBV7-2 to TRBJ1-2; 7 bases agree with TRBD1. The CDR3 has 15 amino acids. V was pared by 5 bases and J by 2 bases, with 8 bases of the junction left unmatched. Germline V gene lookup returns CDR1 SGHTA and CDR2 FQGNSA. This CDR3 reads CASSLQGKRNYGYTF. The CDR3 DNA reads as TGTGCCAGCAGCCTACAGGGGAAACGGAACTATGGCTACACCTTC.

The rearrangement links TRBV12-3 or TRBV12-4 to TRBJ1-5; D remains ambiguous. This CDR3 is 14 amino acids long. Trimming pared 2 bases from V and 3 bases from J, leaving 8 bases between. CDR3 protein: CASSLLVTNQPQHF. CDR3 in DNA: TGTGCCAGCAGTTTACTAGTTACCAATCAGCCCCAGCATTTT.

This clonotype has at least ten counts. The V gene is TRBV6-6, the J gene TRBJ1-2; 7 positions match TRBD1. The CDR3 runs 14 residues. Germline values: CDR1 MNHNY, CDR2 SVGAGI (reference sequence). Trimming at V came to 5 bases and at J to 6 bases, leaving 9 bases not matched to a gene. The CDR3 loop reads CASSPIGDRDGYTF. For the CDR3, the DNA is TGTGCCAGCAGTCCCATAGGGGACAGAGATGGCTACACCTTC.

A remark on this clonotype: An end of the junction does not agree with germline; a read error may underlie this. The chain links TRBV25-1 to TRBJ1-2, with 10 bases fitting TRBD1. The germline gives CDR1 MGHDK, CDR2 SYGVNS. The CDR3 is 14 residues long. Here the CDR3 reads CASSWDRGNYGHTF. DNA of the CDR3: TGTGCCAGCAGTTGGGACAGGGGAAACTATGGCCACACCTTC.

This clonotype was detected a few times. CDR3 sequence (DNA): TGCAGCGTTGCTCCCCGGGGGGGAGAGACCCAGTACTTC. It translates to CSVAPRGGETQYF. The rearrangement uses TRBV29-1 and TRBJ2-5; TRBD2 aligns across 8 bases. Per germline, CDR1 SQVTM and CDR2 ANQGSEA. V gave up 4 bases and J gave up 4 bases; unmatched junction bases: 5. The CDR3 extends over 13 amino acids.

In this sample, this clonotype turned up many times. This chain joins TRBV15 and TRBJ2-7; D gene unclear. CDR3 length: 12 amino acids. CDR1 is LNHNV, CDR2 YYDKDF, per germline (reference sequence). V was clipped by 8 bases and J by 1 base, with 9 bases between them. CDR3 DNA: TGTGCCACCTCCGGGTCATCCTACGAGCAGTACTTC. The encoded protein is CATSGSSYEQYF.